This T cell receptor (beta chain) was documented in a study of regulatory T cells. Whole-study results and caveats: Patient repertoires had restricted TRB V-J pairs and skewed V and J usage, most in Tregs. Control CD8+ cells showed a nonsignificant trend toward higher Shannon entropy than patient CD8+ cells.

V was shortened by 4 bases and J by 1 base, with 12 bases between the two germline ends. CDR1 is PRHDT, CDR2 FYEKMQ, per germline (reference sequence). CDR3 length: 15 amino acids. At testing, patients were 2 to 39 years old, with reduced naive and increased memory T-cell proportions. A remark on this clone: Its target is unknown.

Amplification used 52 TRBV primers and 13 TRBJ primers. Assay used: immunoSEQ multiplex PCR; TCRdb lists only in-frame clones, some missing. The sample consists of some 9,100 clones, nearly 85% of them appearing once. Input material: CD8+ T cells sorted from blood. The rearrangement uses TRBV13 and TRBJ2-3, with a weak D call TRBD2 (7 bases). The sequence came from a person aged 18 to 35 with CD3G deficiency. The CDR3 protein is CASSSRGGRTDTQYF. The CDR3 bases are TGTGCCAGCAGCTCCCGCGGGGGCCGCACAGATACGCAGTATTTT. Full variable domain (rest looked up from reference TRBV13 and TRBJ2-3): AAGVIQSPRHLIKEKRETATLKCYPIPRHDTVYWYQQGPGQDPQFLISFYEKMQSDKGSIPDRFSAQQFSDYHSELNMSSLELGDSALYFCASSSRGGRTDTQYFGPGTRLTVL.